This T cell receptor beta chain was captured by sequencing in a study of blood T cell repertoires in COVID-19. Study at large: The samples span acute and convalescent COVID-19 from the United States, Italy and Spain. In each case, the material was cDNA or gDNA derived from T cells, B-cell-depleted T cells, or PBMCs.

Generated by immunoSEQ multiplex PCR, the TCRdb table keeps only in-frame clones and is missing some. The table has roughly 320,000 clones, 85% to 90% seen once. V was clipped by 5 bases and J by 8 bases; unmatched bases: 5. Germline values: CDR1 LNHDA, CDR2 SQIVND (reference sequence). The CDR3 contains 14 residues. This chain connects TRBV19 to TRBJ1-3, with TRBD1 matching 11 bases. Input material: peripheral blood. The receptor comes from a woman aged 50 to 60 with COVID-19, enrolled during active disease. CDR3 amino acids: CASSPRTGGYTIYF. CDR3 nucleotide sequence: TGTGCCAGTAGTCCACGGACAGGGGGCTACACCATATATTTT.